This T cell receptor (beta chain) was identified in a study of shared clonotypes between healthy human individuals (dated by TCRdb to the early 2020s). As for the study more broadly: A couple of women and a few men aged 18 to 49 years were included in the cohort. Per donor, three plates each were used for CD4 naive and CD4 memory, two for CD8 naive, and one for CD8 memory. Blood TCR repertoires of five healthy adults were deeply sequenced to estimate repertoire size and the extent of clonotype sharing between individuals. Libraries were prepared and TCR repertoires were sequenced by different laboratories using diverse techniques, in order to increase sequencing depth and limit assay-specific biases. Per donor, leukapheresis produced somewhere between about 0.9 and 9.5 billion PBMCs.

Paper-wide results and their limitations: Pairwise subsampling led to the expectation that sequencing depth would affect the degree of clonotype sharing among donors. Naive subsets generally had larger estimated clonotype richness than memory subsets did. When several donors were compared, the shared fraction of clonotypes was 5% to 6.5% for naive CD4, approximately 3.5% for naive CD8, roughly 2.5% for memory CD4, and 0.3% to 0.5% for memory CD8. Because the study included only a small number of donors, the genetic and exposure-history diversity represented was limited. Rarefaction of sorted-subset datasets indicated incomplete sequencing despite the large sequencing depth. Sampling was limited to blood, and TCR repertoires in tissue likely differ from TCR repertoires in blood. Clonotypes shared by all four sorted-subset donors showed higher generation probabilities than non-shared clonotypes.

The donors were healthy, HIV-negative adults who had no recently reported acute infections or vaccinations. All donors were Caucasian adults living in Nashville, Tennessee, USA. CD4+ T cells were enriched by magnetic negative selection, after which naive cells were positively selected on CD45RA and the negative fraction was taken as the memory subset. Blood was obtained by leukapheresis, after which PBMCs were separated by Ficoll-Histopaque density gradient centrifugation and cryopreserved in liquid nitrogen vapor phase. Analytical flow cytometry was used to check the purity and quantity of each magnetically sorted T cell population. Genomic DNA was isolated from each sorted fraction and quantified by UV absorbance on a Nanodrop 2000c. On this clone itself: Its antigen is currently not known. It has no much larger one-base neighbor in the sample; base qualities were not kept.

Using the deep immunoSEQ assay, TCR CDR3 regions were amplified from genomic DNA by multiplex PCR. Extracted genomic DNA from each cell subset was distributed evenly across all wells of several immunoSEQ 96-well plates, and each plate was treated as a replicate. Each replicate PCR for sorted subsets received around 200 ng genomic DNA, equal to some 32,000 T cell genomes. The purified libraries were quantified using a Qubit 3.0 fluorometer, sized with a Bioanalyzer 2100, and then quantified again using the KAPA Library Quantification kit. Every immunoSEQ 96-well plate was sequenced on a dedicated single-read 150-cycle Illumina NextSeq 550 flow cell. In the paper's pipeline: The immunoSEQ output contained only junctional sequences without quality scores, so filtering could not match that applied to full-length reads. To assign V/J genes and CDR3, sequences were annotated against IMGT germline references using PyIR, a Python wrapper for IgBLAST v1.9. Reads were removed for weak V/J assignments (E-value above 1e-6), missing CDR3, stop codons, out-of-frame junctions, or ambiguous translated residues. A V3J clonotype was defined by an identical inferred V gene, J gene, and CDR3 amino acid sequence. Percentage overlap between repertoires was calculated by dividing the number of shared unique clonotypes by the size of the smaller repertoire. Richness of each repertoire was evaluated using RTK rarefaction, the Chao1 estimator, and Recon v2.1 estimates of unobserved clonotypes. OLGA was used to compute generation probabilities for all TCRbeta clonotypes that the gDNA method yielded from a handful of donors. In TCRdb, the immuneACCESS table is reduced to in-frame sequences with V and J assigned. These tables do not hold every clone; where another copy was compared, an unresolved V gene accounts for under half, and the others remain unexplained. V, J and clone size reflect that table, while D and trimming were determined from the DNA. For this sample there are around 2,000,000 clones; around 95% appear just once. More than 0.1% of the sample is held by the ten biggest clonotypes.

The sample consisted of naive CD4+ T cells sorted from blood. In light of the paper, this sample's cell subset or site label describes: CD45RA+ positively selected. The receptor was isolated from a man in his late teens or twenties in good health.

CDR3 sequence: CASSSRGLITEAFF. The DNA sequence is TGTGCCAGCAGCTCCAGGGGCCTTATCACTGAAGCTTTCTTT. Recombination linked TRBV27 to TRBJ1-1; matching of 6 bases hints at TRBD1 as the D gene. V is pared back by 6 bases and J by 4 bases, with 15 bases lying between the germline termini. In the germline V gene (reference sequence), CDR1 corresponds to MNHEY and CDR2 to SMNVEV. The CDR3 measures 14 amino acids from cysteine to phenylalanine. The CDR3 DNA has 42 bases and is translated from base 1.